This record looks at one T cell receptor beta chain sequence and its context. The antigen is undetermined. Blood sampling took place at baseline, cycle 4 day 1, and cycle 7 day 1. The repertoire was sequenced with immunoSEQ multiplex PCR; TCRdb's copy has only in-frame clones and lacks some. The sample has some 100,000 clones; less than 95% are singletons. This entry comes from a study of OX40 agonist ivuxolimab in advanced cancers. For the study at large: Participants, approximately 81% male, averaged about 59 years of age, ranging from roughly 23 to 90. Study observations and caveats: Dosing at 0.1 to 3.0 mg/kg was accompanied by clonal expansion of CD4+ and CD8+ blood T cells by week 6. The average count of expanded clones was higher among CD8+ T cells than among CD4+.

The CDR3 has 12 amino acids. From germline, CDR1 is MDHEN and CDR2 SYDVKM. V gave up 3 bases and J gave up 11 bases, with 13 bases separating them. This clonotype was obtained from an adult with an advanced solid tumor such as melanoma, head and neck, liver or kidney cancer. This material consisted of CD4+ or CD8+ T cells sorted from blood, taken in a trial of the OX40 agonist ivuxolimab. This rearrangement joins TRBV28 to TRBJ1-1; D is uncertain. The CDR3 sequence: CASSFARTEAFF. CDR3 nucleotides: TGTGCCAGCAGTTTCGCTCGGACGGAGGCTTTCTTT.